This entry describes one T cell receptor beta chain. V lost 5 bases and J lost 5, with 19 bases in between. The CDR3 consists of 15 residues. Looked up from germline, CDR1 is MNHEY and CDR2 is SMNVEV (reference sequence). This entry comes from a study of blood T cell repertoires in COVID-19. Overall study context: Sites in the United States, Italy and Spain provided acute and convalescent COVID-19 samples. Sources were T cells, B-cell-depleted T cells, or PBMCs; the material itself was cDNA or gDNA.

In the original analysis: Researchers report that nucleated cell counts were estimated from reference gene primer amplification. TCRdb keeps only in-frame clones here, not all; method: immunoSEQ multiplex PCR. The DNA gave D and trimming, while V, J and clone size come from that table. The repertoire holds roughly 250,000 clones, with less than 90% as singletons. The sequencing input was peripheral blood. The V call is TRBV27, the J call TRBJ2-7, with TRBD2 as a possible D gene (5 bases). The source of this sequence is a man aged 55 to 70 who had recovered from COVID-19. The CDR3 reads CASSTDRHSGNEQYF. CDR3 bases: TGTGCCAGCAGTACCGACCGGCACAGCGGTAACGAGCAGTACTTC.